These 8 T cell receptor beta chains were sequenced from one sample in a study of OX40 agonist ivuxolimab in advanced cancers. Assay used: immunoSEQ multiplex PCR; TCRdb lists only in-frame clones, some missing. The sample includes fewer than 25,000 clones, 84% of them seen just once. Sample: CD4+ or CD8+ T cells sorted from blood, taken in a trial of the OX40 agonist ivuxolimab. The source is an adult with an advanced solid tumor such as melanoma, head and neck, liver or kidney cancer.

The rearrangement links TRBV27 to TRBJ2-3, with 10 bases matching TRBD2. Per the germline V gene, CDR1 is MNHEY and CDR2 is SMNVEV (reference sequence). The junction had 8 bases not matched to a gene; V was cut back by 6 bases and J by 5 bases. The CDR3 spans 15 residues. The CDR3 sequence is CASSQREGPGDTQYF. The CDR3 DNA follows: TGTGCCAGCAGCCAGCGGGAGGGCCCGGGAGATACGCAGTATTTT.

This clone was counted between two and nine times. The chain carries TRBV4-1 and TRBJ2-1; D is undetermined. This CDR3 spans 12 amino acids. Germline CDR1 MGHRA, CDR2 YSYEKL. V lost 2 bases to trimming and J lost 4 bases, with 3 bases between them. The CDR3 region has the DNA TGCGCCAGCAGCCAACGATACAATGAGCAGTTCTTC. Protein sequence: CASSQRYNEQFF.

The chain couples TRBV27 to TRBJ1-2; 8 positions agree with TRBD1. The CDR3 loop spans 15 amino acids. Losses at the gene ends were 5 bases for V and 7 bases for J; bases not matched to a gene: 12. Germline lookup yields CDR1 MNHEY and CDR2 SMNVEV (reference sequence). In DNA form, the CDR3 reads TGTGCCAGCAGTCCATCAGGGGGCGCGTGGCCTGGCTACACCTTC. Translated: CASSPSGGAWPGYTF.

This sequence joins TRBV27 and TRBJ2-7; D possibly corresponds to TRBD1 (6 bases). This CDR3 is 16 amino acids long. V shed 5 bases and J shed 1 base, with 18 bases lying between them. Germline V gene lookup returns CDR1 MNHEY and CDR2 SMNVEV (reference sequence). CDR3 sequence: CASSLTQGQWSYEQYF. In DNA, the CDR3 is TGTGCCAGCAGTCTCACCCAAGGACAGTGGTCCTACGAGCAGTACTTC.

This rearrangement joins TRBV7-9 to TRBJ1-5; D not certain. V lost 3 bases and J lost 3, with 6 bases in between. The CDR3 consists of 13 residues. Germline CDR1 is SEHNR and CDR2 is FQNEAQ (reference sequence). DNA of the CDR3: TGTGCCAGCAGCTTGGGCATCAATCAGCCCCAGCATTTT. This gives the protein CASSLGINQPQHF.

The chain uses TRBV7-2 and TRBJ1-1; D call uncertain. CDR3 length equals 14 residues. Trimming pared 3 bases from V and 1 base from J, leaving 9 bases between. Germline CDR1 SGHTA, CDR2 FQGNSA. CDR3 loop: CASSLFARNTEAFF. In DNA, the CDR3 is TGTGCCAGCAGCTTGTTTGCCAGGAACACTGAAGCTTTCTTT.

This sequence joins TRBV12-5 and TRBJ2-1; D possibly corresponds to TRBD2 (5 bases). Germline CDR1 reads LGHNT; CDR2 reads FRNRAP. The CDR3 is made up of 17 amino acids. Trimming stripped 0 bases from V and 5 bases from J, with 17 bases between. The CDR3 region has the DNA TGTGCTAGTGGTTTGGTACGGTATGAGGGAGTTAACAATGAGCAGTTCTTC. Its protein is CASGLVRYEGVNNEQFF.

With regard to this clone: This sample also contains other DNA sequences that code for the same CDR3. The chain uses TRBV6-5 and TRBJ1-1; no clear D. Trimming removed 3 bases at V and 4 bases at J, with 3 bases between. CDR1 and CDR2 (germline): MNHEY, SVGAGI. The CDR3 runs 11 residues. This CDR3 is CASSYGTEAFF. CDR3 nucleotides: TGTGCCAGCAGTTATGGCACTGAAGCTTTCTTT.